This TCR beta chain originates from a study of T cell responses to AZD1222 COVID-19 vaccine. As for the study in general: Second-dose schedules of about 4 or about 12 weeks were combined.

After removal of 5 bases from V and 0 bases from J, the junction contained 2 bases not matched to a gene. This CDR3 has 15 amino acids. The germline V gene encodes CDR1 SGHAT and CDR2 FQNNGV. Generated by immunoSEQ multiplex PCR, the TCRdb table keeps only in-frame clones and is missing some. This table holds more than 150,000 clones, just over 90% found once. Study-wide findings and caveats: Repertoires were obtained only post-peak T cell response.

As for this clone: Its antigen is unidentified.

Sequenced material: peripheral blood, taken on day 0 of AZD1222 vaccination. The rearrangement links TRBV11-2 to TRBJ2-1; 9 nucleotides align to TRBD1. The receptor's source is an adult in good health. CDR3 bases: TGTGCCAGCAGCGTGACAGGGGGCTCCTACAATGAGCAGTTCTTC. This encodes CASSVTGGSYNEQFF.